Shown below are 7 T cell receptor beta chains from a single sample sequenced in a study of blood T cell repertoires in COVID-19 (dated by TCRdb to 2018 to 2020). Library method: the immunoSEQ multiplex PCR assay. TCRdb stores this immuneACCESS table with in-frame sequences only. Part of the clones is absent; in the studies checked, under half of the shortfall reflects unresolved V genes, and no reason is known for the rest. This sample gives 200,000 to 300,000 clones in total; 70% to 90% of them show up just once. About 5.1% of the sample is taken by the ten largest. Sequenced material: peripheral blood. The origin of the receptors is a man between 50 and 59 years old with COVID-19, enrolled during active disease.

V and J are TRBV25-1 and TRBJ2-3; 8 nucleotides agree with TRBD2. CDR1 MGHDK and CDR2 SYGVNS come from the germline V gene. After removal of 4 bases from V and 2 bases from J, the junction contained 5 bases not matched to a gene. This CDR3 is 15 amino acids long. CDR3 sequence (DNA): TGTGCCAGCAGTGCGGGCGGGGGGCACACAGATACGCAGTATTTT. Encoded protein: CASSAGGGHTDTQYF. Full variable domain (outside the CDR3, taken from reference TRBV25-1 and TRBJ2-3): EADIYQTPRYLVIGTGKKITLECSQTMGHDKMYWYQQDPGMELHLIHYSYGVNSTEKGDLSSESTVSRIRTEHFPLTLESARPSHTSQYLCASSAGGGHTDTQYFGPGTRLTVL.

The gene calls are TRBV5-1 and TRBJ2-4, with a possible D match to TRBD2 (6 bases). CDR3 size: 15 residues. The germline V gene encodes CDR1 SGHRS and CDR2 YFSETQ. V was cut by 4 bases and J by 6 bases, with 17 bases left in between. This chain's CDR3 is CASSTLPTGLNIQYF. CDR3 coding DNA: TGCGCCAGCAGCACCCTTCCCACGGGACTAAACATTCAGTACTTC.

Remarks on this clone: The sample contains more than one DNA sequence encoding this CDR3. The V and J genes are TRBV4-3 and TRBJ2-7; 8 nucleotides line up with TRBD1. The J segment lost 3 bases and the V segment lost 1 base, leaving 5 bases of the junction unmatched. The germline CDR1 and CDR2 sequences are LGHNA and YSLEER. The CDR3 is made up of 15 amino acids. The CDR3 loop is CASSQGATGGYEQYF. The CDR3 nucleotides read TGCGCCAGCAGCCAAGGGGCAACAGGGGGCTACGAGCAGTACTTC.

V gene TRBV3-1 (or the pseudogene TRBV3-2) combines with J gene TRBJ1-2; 9 bases agree with TRBD1. Germline V gene sequence: CDR1 LGHDT, CDR2 YNNKEL (reference sequence). V gave up 5 bases and J gave up 6 bases; unmatched junction bases: 4. The CDR3 is 13 residues long. The CDR3 region is CASSGTGRDGYTF. Written as DNA, the CDR3 is TGTGCCAGCAGCGGGACAGGGCGAGATGGCTACACCTTC.

The chain recombines TRBV3-1 (or the pseudogene TRBV3-2) with TRBJ1-2, with 7 bases that match TRBD1. Germline CDR1 LGHDT, CDR2 YNNKEL (reference sequence). This CDR3 comprises 12 residues. After removal of 8 bases from V and 8 bases from J, the junction contained 8 bases not matched to a gene. The CDR3 DNA follows: TGTGCCAGCGCAGAGGGGGCGCGAGGCTACACCTTC. Amino acid sequence: CASAEGARGYTF.

The chain is built from TRBV7-6 and TRBJ1-3; D uncertain. This CDR3 comprises 15 residues. Trimming cost V 1 base and J 6 bases, with 13 bases left between them. Per germline, CDR1 SGHVS and CDR2 FNYEAQ. CDR3 nucleotides: TGTGCCAGCAGCTTAGTTGGGCAGCCAGCAAACACCATATATTTT. This translates into CASSLVGQPANTIYF.

The genes are TRBV12-3 or TRBV12-4 and TRBJ1-4, with 9 bases that match TRBD1. Trimming cost V 8 bases and J 7 bases; bases outside gene matches: 5. The CDR3 is made up of 13 amino acids. Here the CDR3 DNA reads TGTGCCAGCCGGGGACAGGGCGTTGAAAAACTGTTTTTT. It yields the protein CASRGQGVEKLFF.